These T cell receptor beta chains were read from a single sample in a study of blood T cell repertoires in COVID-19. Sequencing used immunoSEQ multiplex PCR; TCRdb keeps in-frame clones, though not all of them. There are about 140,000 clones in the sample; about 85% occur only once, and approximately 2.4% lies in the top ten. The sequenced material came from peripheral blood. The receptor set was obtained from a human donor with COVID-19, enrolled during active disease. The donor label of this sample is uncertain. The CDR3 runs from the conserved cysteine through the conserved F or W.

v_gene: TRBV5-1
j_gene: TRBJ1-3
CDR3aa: CASSWDSSGNTIYF

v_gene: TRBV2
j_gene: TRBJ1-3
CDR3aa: CASSAQGQRIGNTIYF

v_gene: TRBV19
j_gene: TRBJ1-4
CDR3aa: CASTTMGTNEKLFF

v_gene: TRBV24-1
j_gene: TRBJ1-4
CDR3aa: CATSDLFPGLKLFF

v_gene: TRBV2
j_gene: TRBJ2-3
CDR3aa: CASRLAGGTDTQYF

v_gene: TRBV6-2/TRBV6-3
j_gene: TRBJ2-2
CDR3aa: CASSITRTGNTGELFF

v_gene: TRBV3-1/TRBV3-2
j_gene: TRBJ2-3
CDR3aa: CASRDRVSDTQYF

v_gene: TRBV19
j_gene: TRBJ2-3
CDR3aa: CASSILWGRGTDTQYF

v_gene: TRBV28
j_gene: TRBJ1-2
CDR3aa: CASSLTGWGYTF

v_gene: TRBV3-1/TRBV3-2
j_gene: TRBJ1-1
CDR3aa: CASSLPGQGPNTEAFF

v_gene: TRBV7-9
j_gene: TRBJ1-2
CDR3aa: CASSYVDRGLGYTF

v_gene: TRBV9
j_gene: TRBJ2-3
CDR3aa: CASSVEAGAQDTQYF

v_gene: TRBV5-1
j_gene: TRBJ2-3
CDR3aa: CASSLAVAGSSTDTQYF

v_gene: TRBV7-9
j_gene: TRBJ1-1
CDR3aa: CASSLNQGLNTEAFF

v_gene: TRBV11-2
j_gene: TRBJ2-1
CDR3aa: CASSLDEAYNEQFF

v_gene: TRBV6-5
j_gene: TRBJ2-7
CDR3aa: CASIIGQGHYEQYF

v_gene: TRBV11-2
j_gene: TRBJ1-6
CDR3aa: CASSLAGQGYSPLHF

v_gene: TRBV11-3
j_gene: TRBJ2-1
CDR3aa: CASSFSDTYNEQFF

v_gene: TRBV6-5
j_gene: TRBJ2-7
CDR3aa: CASSRTGSEQYF

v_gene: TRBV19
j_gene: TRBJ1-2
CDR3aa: CASSILLYYGYTF

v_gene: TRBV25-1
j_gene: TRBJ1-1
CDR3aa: CASSESGGGNTEAFF

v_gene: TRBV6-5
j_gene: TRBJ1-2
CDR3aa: CASTRGSFGYTF

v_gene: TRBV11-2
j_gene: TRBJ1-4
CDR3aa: CASSSSGTGGEKLFF

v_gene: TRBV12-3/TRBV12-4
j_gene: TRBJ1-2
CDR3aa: CATQGNYGYTF

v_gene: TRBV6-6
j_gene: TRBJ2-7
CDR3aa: CASSFRQGIEQYF

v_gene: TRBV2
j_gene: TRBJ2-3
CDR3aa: CASRPTGGTDTQYF

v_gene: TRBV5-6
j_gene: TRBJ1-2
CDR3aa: CASSSQGGGFYGYTF

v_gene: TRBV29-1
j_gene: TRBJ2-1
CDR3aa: CSANPGQFGYNEQFF

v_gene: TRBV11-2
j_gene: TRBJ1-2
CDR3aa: CASSFGQGDYGYTF

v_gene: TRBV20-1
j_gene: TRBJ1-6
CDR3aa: CSASRGSSYNSPLHF

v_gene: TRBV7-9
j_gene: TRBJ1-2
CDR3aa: CASSLGQLGGYTF

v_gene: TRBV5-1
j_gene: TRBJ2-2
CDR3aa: CASSLGGQGASTGELFF

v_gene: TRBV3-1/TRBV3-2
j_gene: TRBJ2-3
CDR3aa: CASSHPAGSPDTQYF

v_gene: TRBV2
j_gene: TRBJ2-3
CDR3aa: CASSEVQLRTDTQYF

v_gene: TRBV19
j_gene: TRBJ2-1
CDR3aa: CASSIGQGARTSGTPYNEQFF

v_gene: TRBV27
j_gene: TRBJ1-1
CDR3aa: CASSLAGGGRDTEAFF

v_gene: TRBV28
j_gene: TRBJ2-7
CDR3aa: CAARDYSEQYF

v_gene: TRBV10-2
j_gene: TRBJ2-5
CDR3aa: CASSERGGTQETQYF

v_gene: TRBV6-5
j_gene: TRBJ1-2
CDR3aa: CASSYRAGGYGYTF

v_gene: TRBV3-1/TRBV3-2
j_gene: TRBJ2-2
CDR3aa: CASSHLSTGELFF

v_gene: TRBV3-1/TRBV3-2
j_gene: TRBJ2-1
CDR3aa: CASSQVTQGAGNEQFF

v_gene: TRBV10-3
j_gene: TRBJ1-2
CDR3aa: CAISESGQDRGYTF

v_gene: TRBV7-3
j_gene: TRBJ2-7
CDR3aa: CASVPSGSYTYEQYF

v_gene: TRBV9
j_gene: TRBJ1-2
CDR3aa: CASSSEYGYTF

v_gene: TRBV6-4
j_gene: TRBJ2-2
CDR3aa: CASSEDEGNTGELFF